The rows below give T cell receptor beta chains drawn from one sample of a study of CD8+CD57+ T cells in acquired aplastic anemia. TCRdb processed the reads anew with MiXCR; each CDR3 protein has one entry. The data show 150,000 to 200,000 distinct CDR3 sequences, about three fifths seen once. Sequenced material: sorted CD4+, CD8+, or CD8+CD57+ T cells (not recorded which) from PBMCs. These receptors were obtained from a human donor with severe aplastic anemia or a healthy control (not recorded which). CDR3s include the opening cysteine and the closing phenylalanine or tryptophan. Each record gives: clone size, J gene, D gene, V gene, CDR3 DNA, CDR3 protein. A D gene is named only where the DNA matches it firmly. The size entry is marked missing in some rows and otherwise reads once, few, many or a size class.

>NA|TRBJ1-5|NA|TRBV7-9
TGTGCCAGCAGCACAGGGAGCCCCGGGCGGCCCCAGCATTTT
CASSTGSPGRPQHF
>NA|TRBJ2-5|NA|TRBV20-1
TGCAGTGCTAGAGGCGGACCTCCCCAAGAGACCCAGTACTTC
CSARGGPPQETQYF
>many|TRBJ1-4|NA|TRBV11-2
TGTGCCAGCAGCTTAGTAGGCCTTAGGGGTGAAAATGAAAAACTGTTTTTT
CASSLVGLRGENEKLFF
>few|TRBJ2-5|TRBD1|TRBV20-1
TGCAGTGCTACGAGACAGGGGTTCCAAGAGACCCAGTACTTC
CSATRQGFQETQYF
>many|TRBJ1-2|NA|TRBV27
TGTGCCAGCAGAATAGGGCTTAATGGCTACACCTTC
CASRIGLNGYTF
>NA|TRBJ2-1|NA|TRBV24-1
TGTGCCACCAGTGATTTTGGAGGGGTAAACAATGAGCAGTTCTTC
CATSDFGGVNNEQFF
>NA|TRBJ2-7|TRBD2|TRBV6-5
TGTGCCATCAGTGAGTCAATAGCGGGGCCCTACGAGCAGTACTTC
CAISESIAGPYEQYF
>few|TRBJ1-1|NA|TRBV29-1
TGCAGCGTTGGGGATGCGGCGAGTGAAGCTTTCTTT
CSVGDAASEAFF
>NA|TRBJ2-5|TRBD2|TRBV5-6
TGTGCCAGCCCCGGGTGGGGGGGTGAAGAGACCCAGTACTTC
CASPGWGGEETQYF
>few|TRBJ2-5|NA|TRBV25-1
TGTGCCAGCAGTCTGTCTACGCAAGAGACCCAGTACTTC
CASSLSTQETQYF
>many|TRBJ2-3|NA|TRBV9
TGTGCCAGCAGCGTAATGGGTCGGGGCGGCACAGATACGCAGTATTTT
CASSVMGRGGTDTQYF
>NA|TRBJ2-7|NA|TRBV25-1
TGTGCCAGCAGAAAGACACAGGGAGGCTACGAGCAGTACTTC
CASRKTQGGYEQYF
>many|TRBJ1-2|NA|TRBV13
TGTGCCAGCAGCAGACAGGAGGTTAACTATGGCTACACCTTC
CASSRQEVNYGYTF
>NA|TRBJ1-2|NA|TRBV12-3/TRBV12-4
TGTGCCAGCAGGATGGAGAGGGTTAACTATGGCTACACCTTC
CASRMERVNYGYTF
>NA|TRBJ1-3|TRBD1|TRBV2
TGTGCCAGCACCATAGACAGGGTAGCTGGAAACACCATATATTTT
CASTIDRVAGNTIYF
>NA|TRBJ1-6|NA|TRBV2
TGTGCCAGCAGTGAAGAAGGCCAGGGCGACTCACCCCTCCACTTT
CASSEEGQGDSPLHF
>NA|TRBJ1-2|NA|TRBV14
TGTGCCAGCAGCCAAGCTTCGCCGGGACGGACCAACGAGACCTTC
CASSQASPGRTNETF
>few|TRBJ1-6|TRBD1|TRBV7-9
TGTGCCAGCAGCCCGCCAGGGACAGGGGAAAATTCACCCCTCCACTTT
CASSPPGTGENSPLHF
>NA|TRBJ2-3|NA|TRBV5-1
TGCGCCAGCAGCTTGGGAGTTTTGCGGGGAATCACAGATACGCAGTATTTT
CASSLGVLRGITDTQYF
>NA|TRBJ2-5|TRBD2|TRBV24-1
TGTGCCACCAGTGGCGGGGGAACGGGAGAGACCCAGTACTTC
CATSGGGTGETQYF